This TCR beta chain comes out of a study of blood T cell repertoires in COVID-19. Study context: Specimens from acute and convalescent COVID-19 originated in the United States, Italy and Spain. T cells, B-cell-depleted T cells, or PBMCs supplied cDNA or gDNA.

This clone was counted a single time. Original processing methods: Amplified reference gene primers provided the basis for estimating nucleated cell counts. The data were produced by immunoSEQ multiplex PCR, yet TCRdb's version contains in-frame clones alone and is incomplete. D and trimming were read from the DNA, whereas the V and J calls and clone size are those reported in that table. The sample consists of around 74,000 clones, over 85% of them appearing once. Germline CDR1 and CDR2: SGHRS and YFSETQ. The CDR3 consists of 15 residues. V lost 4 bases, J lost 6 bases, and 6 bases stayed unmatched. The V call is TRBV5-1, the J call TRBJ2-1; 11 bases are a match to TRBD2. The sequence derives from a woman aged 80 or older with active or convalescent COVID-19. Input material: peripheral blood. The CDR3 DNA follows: TGCGCCAGCAGCCTCGGGACTAGCGGAGCCAATGAGCAGTTCTTC. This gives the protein CASSLGTSGANEQFF.